These 9 T cell receptor beta chains came from one sample sequenced in a study of response to subunit inactivated influenza vaccine. TCRdb used MiXCR to reprocess the RT-PCR reads, holding one entry per CDR3 protein. The sample holds 630,000 or so distinct CDR3 sequences, 15% to 17% seen once. This material consisted of PBMCs from blood, taken 11 to 12 days after vaccination. These receptors all stem from a man aged 45-65 years who received an inactivated influenza vaccine.

This chain uses TRBV29-1 with TRBJ2-2; 8 bases are shared with TRBD1. CDR1 SQVTM and CDR2 ANQGSEA come from the germline V gene. V lost 7 bases and J lost 3; bases outside the gene matches: 10. The CDR3 has 15 residues. For the CDR3, the DNA is TGCAGCGGCGGTGACAGGGGCGGGCACACCGGGGAGCTGTTTTTT. It specifies CSGGDRGGHTGELFF.

This clonotype was observed a single time. The chain has TRBV7-6 and TRBJ2-5; D assignment may be TRBD1 or TRBD2 (6 bases each). The CDR3 covers 15 residues. V was clipped by 3 bases and J by 3 bases, with 14 bases between them. CDR1 and CDR2 (germline): SGHVS, FNYEAQ. The CDR3 DNA reads TGTGCCAGCAGCTTCCAAGGGGGGATAGAAGAGACCCAGTACTTC. Translating it yields CASSFQGGIEETQYF.

This clonotype came up a few times. J is TRBJ1-3 and V is TRBV28; D unresolved. Germline V gives CDR1 MDHEN, CDR2 SYDVKM. The CDR3 contains 13 residues. Between the trimmed V and J ends, which lost 5 bases and 4 bases, there was a span of 9 bases. The CDR3 DNA follows: TGTGCCAGCAGTCAGTCCCTGGGAAACACCATATATTTT. Translation: CASSQSLGNTIYF.

This clonotype was found a few times. The rearrangement uses TRBV10-3 and TRBJ1-5; 7 positions agree with TRBD1. CDR3 size: 14 residues. CDR1 ENHRY and CDR2 SYGVKD come from the germline V gene. V lost 4 bases and J lost 1; bases outside the gene matches: 1. The CDR3 is CAISVDRSNQPQHF. The CDR3 DNA reads as TGTGCCATCAGTGTGGACAGGAGCAATCAGCCCCAGCATTTT.

This clonotype turned up a few times. The chain combines TRBV7-8 with TRBJ2-7, with TRBD1 matching over 7 bases. The CDR3 contains 15 residues. The junction had 5 bases not matched to a gene; V was cut back by 0 bases and J by 3 bases. Per germline, CDR1 SGHVS and CDR2 FQNEAQ. This CDR3 is CASSLAQGGVYEQYF. As DNA, the CDR3 is TGTGCCAGCAGCTTAGCGCAAGGGGGCGTCTACGAGCAGTACTTC.

There are a few counts of this clonotype. V is TRBV5-5 and J is TRBJ2-3; tentative D call: TRBD2 (5 bases). V was pared by 8 bases and J by 1 base, with 14 bases between. The CDR3 covers 14 residues. Germline V gene sequence: CDR1 SGHKS, CDR2 YYEKEE (reference sequence). CDR3 sequence: CASRRVSGTDTQYF. The CDR3, as DNA: TGTGCCAGTAGGCGGGTATCCGGCACAGATACGCAGTATTTT.

This chain uses TRBV6-2 or TRBV6-3 with TRBJ2-1; a weak D match, TRBD2 (6 bases). CDR3 length: 14 residues. From germline, CDR1 is MNHEY and CDR2 SVGEGT. The V and J ends lost 4 bases and 7 bases respectively, with 14 bases between them. For the CDR3, the DNA is TGTGCCAGCAGTTGGGGTCGTGGGGGGAATGAGCAGTTCTTC. Protein: CASSWGRGGNEQFF.

The V and J genes are TRBV29-1 and TRBJ2-7; the D gene could be TRBD1 or TRBD2 (5 bases each). The germline CDR1 and CDR2 sequences are SQVTM and ANQGSEA. V shed 0 bases and J shed 2 bases, with 11 bases lying between them. This CDR3 has 14 residues. The CDR3 spells CSVEDRDETYEQYF. Written as DNA, the CDR3 is TGCAGCGTTGAAGATCGGGACGAAACCTACGAGCAGTACTTC.

Turning to this clonotype: This sequence may be a read error, since a much larger clone differs from it by one base. V is TRBV5-1 and J is TRBJ2-2; a weak D match, TRBD1 (6 bases). Germline V gives CDR1 SGHRS, CDR2 YFSETQ. The length of the CDR3 is 14 residues. V lost 4 bases and J 1 base, leaving 8 bases between the germline ends. The CDR3 nucleotides read TGCGCCAGCAGCAAGGGACAGAACACCGGGGAGCTGTTTTTT. It codes for CASSKGQNTGELFF. Full variable domain (rest looked up from reference TRBV5-1 and TRBJ2-2): KAGVTQTPRYLIKTRGQQVTLSCSPISGHRSVSWYQQTPGQGLQFLFEYFSETQRNKGNFPGRFSGRQFSNSRSEMNVSTLELGDSALYLCASSKGQNTGELFFGEGSRLTVL.